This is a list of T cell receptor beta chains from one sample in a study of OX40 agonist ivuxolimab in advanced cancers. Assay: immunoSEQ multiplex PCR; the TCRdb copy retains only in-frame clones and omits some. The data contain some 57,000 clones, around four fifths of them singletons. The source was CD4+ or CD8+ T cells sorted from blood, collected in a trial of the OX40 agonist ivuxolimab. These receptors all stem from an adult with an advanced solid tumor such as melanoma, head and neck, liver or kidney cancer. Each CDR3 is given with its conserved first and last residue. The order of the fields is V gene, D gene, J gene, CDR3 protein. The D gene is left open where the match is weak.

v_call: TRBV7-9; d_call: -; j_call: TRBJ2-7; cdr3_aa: CASSVDIYEQYF
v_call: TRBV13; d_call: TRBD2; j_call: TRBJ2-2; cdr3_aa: CASSFSSGDRRELFF
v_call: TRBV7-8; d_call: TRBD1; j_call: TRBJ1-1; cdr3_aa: CASSLAFRGLTEAFF
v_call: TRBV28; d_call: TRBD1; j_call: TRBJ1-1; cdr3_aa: CASSWTGVRREAFF
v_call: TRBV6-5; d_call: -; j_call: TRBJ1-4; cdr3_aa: CASSYMSQGQEKLFF
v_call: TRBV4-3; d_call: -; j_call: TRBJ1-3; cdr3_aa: CASSQGVSSSGNTIYF
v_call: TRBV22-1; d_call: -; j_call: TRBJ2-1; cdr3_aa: CPGSGFRRGSSYNEQFF
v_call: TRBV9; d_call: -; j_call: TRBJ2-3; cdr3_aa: CASSFSPAADTQYF
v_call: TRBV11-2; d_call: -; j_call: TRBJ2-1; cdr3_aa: CASTNQRTGSSYNEQFF
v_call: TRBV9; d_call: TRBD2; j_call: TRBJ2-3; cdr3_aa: CASSVAPSGGTDTQYF
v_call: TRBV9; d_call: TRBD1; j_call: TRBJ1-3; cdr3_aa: CASSLGQGEVISRNTIYF
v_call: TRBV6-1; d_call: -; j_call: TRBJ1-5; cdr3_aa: CASSEGGGGDQPQHF